This T cell receptor beta chain was observed in a study of T cell repertoires in cytomegalovirus infection. This clonotype has just a few counts. TCRdb ran MiXCR on the reads and lists one entry per CDR3 protein. The profile covers 400,000 or so distinct CDR3 sequences, with about a sixth appearing a single time and around 10% taken by the ten largest. Germline loops: CDR1 SGHKS, CDR2 YYEKEE (reference sequence). The CDR3 totals 15 residues. The V gene lost 8 bases and the J gene lost 1 base, with 16 bases spanning the gap. The chain joins TRBV5-5 to TRBJ2-4, with D possibly called TRBD1 or TRBD2 (5 bases each). This receptor was taken from a human donor in good health (CMV status not recorded). Some clones in this sample may be carry-over from other donors' samples. Source material: PBMCs. CDR3 protein: CASSNTRDAKNIQYF. DNA for the CDR3: TGTGCCAGTAGCAATACCCGGGACGCCAAAAACATTCAGTACTTC. Based on the CDR3 plus reference TRBV5-5 and TRBJ2-4, the full variable domain is DAGVTQSPTHLIKTRGQQVTLRCSPISGHKSVSWYQQVLGQGPQFIFQYYEKEERGRGNFPDRFSARQFPNYSSELNVNALLLGDSALYLCASSNTRDAKNIQYFGAGTRLSVL.